The subject of this entry is one T cell receptor (beta chain). This record comes from a study of blood T cell repertoires in COVID-19. Study summary: Spain, Italy and the United States supplied samples that represented acute and convalescent COVID-19. From T cells, B-cell-depleted T cells, or PBMCs came the material, which was cDNA or gDNA.

Generated by immunoSEQ multiplex PCR, the TCRdb table keeps only in-frame clones and is missing some. The table has fewer than 350,000 clones, around 85% seen once. Recruitment covered roughly 22 US areas and drew participants whose ages spanned roughly 18 to 100 years. The ends lost 2 bases at V and 10 bases at J; junction bases unmatched: 3. Germline CDR1 reads LGHNT; CDR2 reads FRNRAP. The CDR3 has 13 amino acids. V and J are TRBV12-5 and TRBJ2-1, with TRBD2 identical over 9 bases. The TCR was taken from a woman aged 40 to 49 with acute COVID-19. The sequencing input was PBMCs or T cells enriched from blood (not recorded which). CDR3 sequence: CASGLPAGGEQFF. The CDR3 bases are TGTGCTAGTGGTTTGCCCGCGGGGGGGGAGCAGTTCTTC.